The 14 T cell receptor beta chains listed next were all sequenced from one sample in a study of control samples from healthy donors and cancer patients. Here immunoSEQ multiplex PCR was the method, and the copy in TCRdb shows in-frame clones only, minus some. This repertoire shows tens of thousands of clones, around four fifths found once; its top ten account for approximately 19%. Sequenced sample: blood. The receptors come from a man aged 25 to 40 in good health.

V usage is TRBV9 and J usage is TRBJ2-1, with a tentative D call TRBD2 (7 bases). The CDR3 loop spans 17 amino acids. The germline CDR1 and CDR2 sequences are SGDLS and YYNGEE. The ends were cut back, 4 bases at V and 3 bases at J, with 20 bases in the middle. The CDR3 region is CASSPRGGGAGYNEQFF. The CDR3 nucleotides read TGTGCCAGCAGCCCACGGGGAGGGGGGGCCGGCTACAATGAGCAGTTCTTC. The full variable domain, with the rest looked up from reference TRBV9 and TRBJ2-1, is DSGVTQTPKHLITATGQRVTLRCSPRSGDLSVYWYQQSLDQGLQFLIQYYNGEERAKGNILERFSAQQFPDLHSELNLSSLELGDSALYFCASSPRGGGAGYNEQFFGPGTRLTVL.

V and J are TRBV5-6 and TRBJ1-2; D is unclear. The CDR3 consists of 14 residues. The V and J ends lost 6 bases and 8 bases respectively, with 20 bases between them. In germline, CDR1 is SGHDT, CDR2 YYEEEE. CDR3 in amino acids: CASTVQRLPGGYTF. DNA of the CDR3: TGTGCCAGCACCGTACAGAGGTTACCGGGGGGCTACACCTTC. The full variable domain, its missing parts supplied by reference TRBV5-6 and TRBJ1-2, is DAGVTQSPTHLIKTRGQQVTLRCSPKSGHDTVSWYQQALGQGPQFIFQYYEEEERQRGNFPDRFSGHQFPNYSSELNVNALLLGDSALYLCASTVQRLPGGYTFGSGTRLTVV.

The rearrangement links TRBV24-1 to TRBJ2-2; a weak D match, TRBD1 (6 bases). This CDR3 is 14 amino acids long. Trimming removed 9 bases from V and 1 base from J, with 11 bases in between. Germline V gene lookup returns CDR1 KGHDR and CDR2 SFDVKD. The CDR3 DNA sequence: TGTGCCACCGAGTCGACAGGGAACACCGGGGAGCTGTTTTTT. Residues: CATESTGNTGELFF.

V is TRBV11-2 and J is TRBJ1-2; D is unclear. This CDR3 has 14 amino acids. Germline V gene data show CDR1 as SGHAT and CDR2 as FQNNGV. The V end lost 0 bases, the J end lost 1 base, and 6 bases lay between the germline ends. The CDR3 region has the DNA TGTGCCAGCAGCTTAGAACGGCTTAACTATGGCTACACCTTC. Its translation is CASSLERLNYGYTF.

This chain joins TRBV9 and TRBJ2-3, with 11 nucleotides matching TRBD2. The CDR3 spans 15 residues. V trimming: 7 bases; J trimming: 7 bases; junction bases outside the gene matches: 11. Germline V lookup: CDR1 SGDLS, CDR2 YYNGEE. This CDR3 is CASSSIAGGLNTQYF. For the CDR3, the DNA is TGTGCCAGCTCTAGTATAGCGGGGGGGCTAAATACGCAGTATTTT.

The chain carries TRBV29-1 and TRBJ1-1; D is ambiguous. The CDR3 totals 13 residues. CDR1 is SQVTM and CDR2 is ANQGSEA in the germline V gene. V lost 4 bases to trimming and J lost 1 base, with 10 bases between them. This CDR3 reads CSVVDRTNTEAFF. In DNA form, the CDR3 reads TGCAGCGTTGTGGATAGGACGAACACTGAAGCTTTCTTT.

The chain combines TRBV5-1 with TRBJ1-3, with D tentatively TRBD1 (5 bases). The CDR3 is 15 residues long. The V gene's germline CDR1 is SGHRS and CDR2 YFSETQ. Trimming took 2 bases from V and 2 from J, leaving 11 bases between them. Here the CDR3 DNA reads TGCGCCAGCAGCTTTACTCAGGGCCCTGGAAACACCATATATTTT. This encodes CASSFTQGPGNTIYF.

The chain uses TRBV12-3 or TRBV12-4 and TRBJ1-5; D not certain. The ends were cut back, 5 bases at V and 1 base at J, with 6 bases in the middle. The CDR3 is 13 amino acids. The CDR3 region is CASSRRSNQPQHF. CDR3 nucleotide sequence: TGTGCCAGCAGTCGACGGAGCAATCAGCCCCAGCATTTT.

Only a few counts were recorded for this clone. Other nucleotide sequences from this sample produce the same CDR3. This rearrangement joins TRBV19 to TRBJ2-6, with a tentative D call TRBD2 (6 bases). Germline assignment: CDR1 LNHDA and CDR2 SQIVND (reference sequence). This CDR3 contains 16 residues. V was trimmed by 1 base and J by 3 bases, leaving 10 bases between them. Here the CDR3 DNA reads TGTGCCAGTAGTATAGGGGGGGTCGGTGGGGCCAACGTCCTGACTTTC. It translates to CASSIGGVGGANVLTF.

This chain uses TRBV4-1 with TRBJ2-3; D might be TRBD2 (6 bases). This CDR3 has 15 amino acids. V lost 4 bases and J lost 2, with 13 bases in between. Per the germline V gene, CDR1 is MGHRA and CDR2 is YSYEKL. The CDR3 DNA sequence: TGCGCCAGCAGCCTGGGCCGGACTATCACAGATACGCAGTATTTT. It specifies CASSLGRTITDTQYF.

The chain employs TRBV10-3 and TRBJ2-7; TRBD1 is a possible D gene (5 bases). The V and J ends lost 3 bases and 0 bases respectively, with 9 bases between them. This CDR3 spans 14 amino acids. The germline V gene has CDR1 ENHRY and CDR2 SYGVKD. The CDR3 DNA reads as TGTGCCATCAGTGACGGACATAACTCCTACGAGCAGTACTTC. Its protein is CAISDGHNSYEQYF.

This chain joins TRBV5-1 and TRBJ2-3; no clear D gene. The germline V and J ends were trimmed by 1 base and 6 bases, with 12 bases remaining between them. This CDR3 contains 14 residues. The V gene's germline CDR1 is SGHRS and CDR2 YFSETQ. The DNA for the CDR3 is TGCGCCAGCAGCTTGATAGGCAACCTTGATACGCAGTATTTT. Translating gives CASSLIGNLDTQYF.

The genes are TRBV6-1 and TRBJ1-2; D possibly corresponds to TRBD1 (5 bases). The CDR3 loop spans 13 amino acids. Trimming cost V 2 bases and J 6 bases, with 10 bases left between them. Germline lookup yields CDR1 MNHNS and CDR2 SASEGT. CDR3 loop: CASSESGGHGYTF. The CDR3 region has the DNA TGTGCCAGCAGTGAATCGGGGGGACATGGCTACACCTTC.

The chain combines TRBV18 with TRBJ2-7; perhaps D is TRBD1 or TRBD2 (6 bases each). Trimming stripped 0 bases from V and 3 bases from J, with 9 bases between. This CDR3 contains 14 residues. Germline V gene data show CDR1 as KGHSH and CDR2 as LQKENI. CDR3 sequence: CASSPPEGDYEQYF. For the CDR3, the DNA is TGTGCCAGCTCACCACCGGAGGGGGACTACGAGCAGTACTTC.